Below are 29 T cell receptor beta chains sequenced from a single sample in a study of blood T cells in healthy people across ages (dated by TCRdb to 2014 to 2015). The receptor library was made with 5' RACE. The run used an Illumina HiSeq 2500. A second PCR of 7 to 11 cycles was performed with a sample-barcoded 5' primer and a J-beta primer mix. Using fastp at Q25 and MiXCR, TCRdb reprocessed the public reads and kept productive beta chains. Rows are combined by CDR3 protein, so each entry shows the most common genes and DNA. This sample gives around 800,000 distinct CDR3 sequences in total; under 30% of them show up just once. The ten most abundant clones make up 3% of the sample. The data also belong to a second study, concerning T cells of mothers and their children.

Material: blood. The receptor set was obtained from a boy under 18 in good health.

The J gene is TRBJ2-2, the V gene TRBV19; D is uncertain. Germline-derived CDR1 and CDR2 are LNHDA and SQIVND (reference sequence). The CDR3 covers 12 residues. With 3 bases removed from V and 7 bases from J, the gap between germline ends came to 6 bases. The chain's CDR3 is CASSIRGGELFF. CDR3 nucleotide sequence: TGTGCCAGTAGTATCCGAGGCGGGGAGCTGTTTTTT. The whole variable domain, filled in from reference TRBV19 and TRBJ2-2, reads DGGITQSPKYLFRKEGQNVTLSCEQNLNHDAMYWYRQDPGQGLRLIYYSQIVNDFQKGDIAEGYSVSREKKESFPLTVTSAQKNPTAFYLCASSIRGGELFFGEGSRLTVL.

The V and J genes are TRBV10-3 and TRBJ2-7; D gene unclear. Trimming left V 4 bases short and J 2 bases short, with 6 bases between. CDR3 length: 12 residues. Germline CDR1 ENHRY, CDR2 SYGVKD. The CDR3, as DNA: TGTGCCATCAGTGGGACGGCCTACGAGCAGTACTTC. The encoded protein is CAISGTAYEQYF.

This sequence joins TRBV2 and TRBJ2-5; tentative D call: TRBD2 (6 bases). The J call may be in error: the DNA end matches TRBJ2-1 better. Germline V gene sequence: CDR1 SNHLY, CDR2 FYNNEI. The CDR3 length is 14 residues. The CDR3 reads CASSGGTYINEQFF. DNA of the CDR3: TGTGCCAGCAGTGGGGGGACTTACATTAATGAGCAGTTCTTC.

This clonotype was observed a few times. This chain links TRBV7-9 with TRBJ2-5; no reliable D call. The CDR3 sequence is 13 residues long. Germline V lookup: CDR1 SEHNR, CDR2 FQNEAQ (reference sequence). V shed 8 bases and J shed 2 bases, with 12 bases lying between them. CDR3 residues: CASGHKLQETQYF. CDR3 in DNA: TGTGCCAGCGGGCATAAGCTACAAGAGACCCAGTACTTC.

This clonotype came up many times. The chain couples TRBV7-9 to TRBJ2-7; D may correspond to TRBD1 or TRBD2 (5 bases each). The V end lost 5 bases, the J end lost 0 bases, and 17 bases lay between the germline ends. The CDR3 length is 16 residues. Germline CDR1 SEHNR, CDR2 FQNEAQ (reference sequence). The CDR3: CASSQPRGRSSYEQYF. CDR3 bases: TGTGCCAGCAGCCAGCCCCGGGGCAGGAGCTCCTACGAGCAGTACTTC. Variable domain in full (rest from reference TRBV7-9 and TRBJ2-7): DTGVSQNPRHKITKRGQNVTFRCDPISEHNRLYWYRQTLGQGPEFLTYFQNEAQLEKSRLLSDRFSAERPKGSFSTLEIQRTEQGDSAMYLCASSQPRGRSSYEQYFGPGTRLTVT.

The V call is TRBV11-1, the J call TRBJ2-2, with D unclear. The V gene lost 3 bases and the J gene lost 3 bases, with 11 bases spanning the gap. CDR1 is SGHAT and CDR2 is FQDESV in the germline V gene (reference sequence). This CDR3 is 15 amino acids long. In DNA form, the CDR3 reads TGTGCCAGCAGCTTTATCAGCGCCTACACCGGGGAGCTGTTTTTT. It encodes CASSFISAYTGELFF.

This clonotype was found a few times. At one end the junction does not follow the germline gene, possibly because of a read error. The V call is TRBV6-6, the J call TRBJ1-6, with D possibly being TRBD1 (5 bases). This CDR3 spans 14 amino acids. CDR1 MNHNY and CDR2 SVGAGI come from the germline V gene (reference sequence). DNA for the CDR3: TGTGCCAGCAGTTGGCAGGGTAATAATTCACCCCTCTACTTT. Residues: CASSWQGNNSPLYF.

This chain links TRBV10-3 with TRBJ2-3; 10 nucleotides match TRBD2. V was pared by 3 bases and J by 3 bases, with 3 bases of the junction left unmatched. The CDR3 has 15 residues. The V gene's germline CDR1 is ENHRY and CDR2 SYGVKD. The CDR3 DNA reads TGTGCCATCAGTGAAGCGGGGGGGCCGACAGATACGCAGTATTTT. Translated, it gives CAISEAGGPTDTQYF.

This clonotype was seen more than once but under ten times. The chain links TRBV19 to TRBJ2-1; D is tentatively TRBD1 or TRBD2 (6 bases each). Germline V gives CDR1 LNHDA, CDR2 SQIVND (reference sequence). V was clipped by 4 bases and J by 4 bases, with 17 bases between them. This CDR3 has 16 amino acids. The CDR3 protein is CASSTPWRGEYNEQFF. The CDR3 DNA reads as TGTGCCAGTAGTACCCCCTGGAGGGGGGAGTACAATGAGCAGTTCTTC.

This clonotype was seen only a few times. The chain combines TRBV10-3 with TRBJ2-7, with D perhaps TRBD2 (7 bases). V was trimmed by 2 bases and J by 6 bases, leaving 17 bases between them. Germline-derived CDR1 and CDR2 are ENHRY and SYGVKD. The CDR3 sequence is 15 residues long. The DNA of the CDR3 is TGTGCCATCAGTGAGCCCTTCATCCGGGGGGCCGAGCAGTACTTC. It codes for CAISEPFIRGAEQYF.

The chain uses TRBV20-1 and TRBJ2-5; 8 bases are a match to TRBD2. The end of the DNA fits TRBJ2-1 better, so the J call may be wrong. Germline CDR1 and CDR2: DFQATT and SNEGSKA (reference sequence). This CDR3 is 16 amino acids long. DNA of the CDR3: TGCAGTGCTAGGGTCCCCGGGACTAGGGTGGACGATGAGCAGTTCTTC. It is translated as CSARVPGTRVDDEQFF.

The chain recombines TRBV12-3 or TRBV12-4 with TRBJ2-7; possible D gene TRBD2, 6 bases. The germline V and J ends were trimmed by 4 bases and 2 bases, with 9 bases remaining between them. The CDR3 totals 13 residues. The CDR3 protein is CASSSGLPYEQYF. Here the CDR3 DNA reads TGTGCCAGCAGTTCGGGACTGCCCTACGAGCAGTACTTC.

This rearrangement joins TRBV7-3 to TRBJ2-7, with D perhaps TRBD2 (7 bases). Trimming shortened V by 5 bases and J by 7 bases, and 15 bases separated the two germline ends. CDR3 length: 13 amino acids. CDR1 SGHTA and CDR2 FQGTGA come from the germline V gene. CDR3 nucleotide sequence: TGTGCCAGCAGCCCCAAGGGGGGGAGAGAGCAGTACTTC. Amino acid sequence: CASSPKGGREQYF.

The chain is built from TRBV29-1 and TRBJ2-5; unclear D gene. Per the germline V gene, CDR1 is SQVTM and CDR2 is ANQGSEA. The CDR3 extends over 13 amino acids. V was clipped by 7 bases and J by 1 base, with 13 bases between them. In DNA, the CDR3 is TGCAGCGGCCTAATCTCCCTCCAAGAGACCCAGTACTTC. It is translated as CSGLISLQETQYF.

A remark on this clonotype: The conserved final phenylalanine or tryptophan is absent from the CDR3, which likely points to a read error. V gene TRBV6-5 combines with J gene TRBJ2-5; TRBD2 aligns across 10 bases. The J call may be wrong; the DNA end is better matched by TRBJ2-1. Germline V gene data show CDR1 as MNHEY and CDR2 as SVGAGI. There are 14 residues in the CDR3. CDR3: CASRERGGGNEQFL. The CDR3 DNA reads as TGTGCCAGCAGAGAGCGGGGGGGCGGGAATGAGCAGTTCCTC.

The J gene is TRBJ2-1, the V gene TRBV20-1, with 13 bases that match TRBD2. Germline values: CDR1 DFQATT, CDR2 SNEGSKA (reference sequence). Trimming took 5 bases from V and 5 from J; bases not matched to a gene: 6. This CDR3 spans 15 amino acids. This chain's CDR3 is CSAGAGTSGNNEQFF. The CDR3 DNA reads TGCAGTGCTGGGGCCGGGACTAGCGGGAACAATGAGCAGTTCTTC.

The chain is built from TRBV19 and TRBJ2-3; 8 positions match TRBD1. Germline assignment: CDR1 LNHDA and CDR2 SQIVND (reference sequence). V lost 7 bases to trimming and J lost 3 bases; unmatched junction nucleotides: 9. The CDR3 extends over 15 amino acids. CDR3 loop: CASNPRTGLTDTQYF. CDR3 DNA: TGTGCCAGTAACCCAAGGACAGGGCTGACAGATACGCAGTATTTT.

In this sample, this clonotype turned up many times. This rearrangement joins TRBV7-9 to TRBJ2-3; D gene ambiguous. Trimming removed 2 bases at V and 3 bases at J, with 3 bases between. CDR1 and CDR2 (germline): SEHNR, FQNEAQ (reference sequence). The CDR3 loop spans 12 amino acids. CDR3 DNA sequence: TGTGCCAGCAGCTTATATACAGATACGCAGTATTTT. Its translation: CASSLYTDTQYF.

This clonotype has more than one count but fewer than ten. The V gene is TRBV4-1, the J gene TRBJ1-2; tentatively, D is TRBD1 (5 bases). Trimming shortened V by 0 bases and J by 0 bases, and 14 bases separated the two germline ends. Germline V gene lookup returns CDR1 MGHRA and CDR2 YSYEKL. The CDR3 is 17 residues long. The CDR3 sequence is CASSQDPGSGANYGYTF. CDR3 nucleotides: TGCGCCAGCAGCCAAGATCCCGGGTCGGGGGCTAACTATGGCTACACCTTC.

The V and J genes are TRBV12-3 or TRBV12-4 and TRBJ2-1, with 8 bases fitting TRBD1. The V gene end was trimmed by 6 bases and the J gene end by 6 bases; junction bases not matched to a gene: 4. This CDR3 region has 13 residues. The DNA for the CDR3 is TGTGCCAGCAGCCCGACAGGGGCCAATGAGCAGTTCTTC. This codes for CASSPTGANEQFF.

Only a few counts were recorded for this clonotype. This chain uses TRBV3-1 with TRBJ2-2; 12 bases are a match to TRBD1. The junction had 9 bases not matched to a gene; V was cut back by 5 bases and J by 5 bases. The CDR3 covers 17 residues. Germline CDR1 and CDR2: LGHDT and YNNKEL (reference sequence). This CDR3 reads CASSWDRGRRWTGELFF. CDR3 coding DNA: TGTGCCAGCAGCTGGGACAGGGGGCGACGTTGGACCGGGGAGCTGTTTTTT.

This clonotype showed up just a few times. The chain employs TRBV6-5 and TRBJ1-1; TRBD1 aligns across 7 bases. Germline V gene lookup returns CDR1 MNHEY and CDR2 SVGAGI. This CDR3 is 17 amino acids long. With V trimmed by 2 bases and J by 0 bases, 9 bases remained unmatched. The chain's CDR3 is CASSYVGTAQLNTEAFF. As DNA, the CDR3 is TGTGCCAGCAGTTACGTGGGGACAGCTCAACTGAACACTGAAGCTTTCTTT.

The chain uses TRBV5-1 and TRBJ2-1; possibly TRBD2 for D (5 bases). Per the germline V gene, CDR1 is SGHRS and CDR2 is YFSETQ. V shed 0 bases and J shed 4 bases, with 17 bases lying between them. The CDR3 contains 17 residues. DNA for the CDR3: TGCGCCAGCAGCTTGGTAGGTCCCTTCGAGGGTTACAATGAGCAGTTCTTC. Amino acids: CASSLVGPFEGYNEQFF.

This clonotype has only a few counts. V usage is TRBV7-9 and J usage is TRBJ2-7; 7 positions agree with TRBD1. V lost 5 bases, J lost 4 bases, and 5 bases stayed unmatched. The CDR3 spans 13 residues. Germline V gene sequence: CDR1 SEHNR, CDR2 FQNEAQ (reference sequence). CDR3 DNA: TGTGCCAGCAGCGTCCGGACAGGTTACGAGCAGTACTTC. This encodes CASSVRTGYEQYF.

The table lists this clonotype with a few counts. The V call is TRBV7-6, the J call TRBJ2-7; D is tentatively TRBD1 or TRBD2 (6 bases each). The CDR3 totals 15 residues. Germline loops: CDR1 SGHVS, CDR2 FNYEAQ. Trimming pared 1 base from V and 3 bases from J, leaving 13 bases between. The CDR3 loop reads CASSLVSGGGYEQYF. The CDR3 region has the DNA TGTGCCAGCAGCTTAGTGTCCGGGGGCGGCTACGAGCAGTACTTC.

V usage is TRBV30 and J usage is TRBJ1-4; TRBD1 aligns across 7 bases. The CDR3 is made up of 12 amino acids. Germline values: CDR1 GTSNPN, CDR2 SVGIG (reference sequence). Trimming removed 0 bases from V and 10 bases from J; junction bases left unmatched: 2. CDR3 protein: CAWSVPGGKLFF. As DNA, the CDR3 is TGTGCCTGGAGTGTACCAGGGGGAAAACTGTTTTTT.

This chain links TRBV5-1 with TRBJ1-1; the D is unclear. The germline gives CDR1 SGHRS, CDR2 YFSETQ. This CDR3 spans 16 amino acids. The V end was cut by 5 bases, the J end by 1 base, with 18 bases between. This CDR3 reads CASRLDPGAGNTEAFF. The CDR3 DNA reads as TGCGCCAGCAGGCTGGATCCGGGTGCGGGGAACACTGAAGCTTTCTTT.

This sequence joins TRBV10-3 and TRBJ2-4; TRBD1 matches at 7 bases. Germline CDR1 and CDR2: ENHRY and SYGVKD. Trimming took 3 bases from V and 4 from J; bases not matched to a gene: 3. The CDR3 extends over 14 amino acids. The CDR3 bases are TGTGCCATCAGTGATTCGGACAGGAAAAACATTCAGTACTTC. This gives the protein CAISDSDRKNIQYF.

This chain uses TRBV6-6 with TRBJ2-5; TRBD1 aligns across 11 bases. V lost 8 bases and J lost 5; bases outside the gene matches: 7. The CDR3 contains 14 residues. CDR1 is MNHNY and CDR2 is SVGAGI in the germline V gene (reference sequence). The CDR3 loop is CASGWTGGYETQYF. As DNA, the CDR3 is TGTGCCAGCGGTTGGACAGGGGGCTATGAGACCCAGTACTTC.